This is a list of T cell receptor beta chains from one sample in a study of blood T cell repertoires in COVID-19. Profiling relied on immunoSEQ multiplex PCR, and the TCRdb table lists in-frame clones only, not all of them. The data contain 400,000 to 500,000 clones, approximately 87% of them singletons. The source material was PBMCs or T cells enriched from blood (not recorded which). These TCRs come from a woman in her forties who had recovered from COVID-19. Both conserved end residues are part of each CDR3. A D gene is named only where the DNA matches it firmly. Part of the rows lack a size; the others show once, few, many or a class for expanded clones.

V	size	J	D	CDR3	DNA
TRBV4-3	.	TRBJ1-4	.	CASSQGVSTNEKLFF	TGCGCCAGTAGCCAAGGAGTTTCAACTAATGAAAAACTGTTTTTT
TRBV5-4	.	TRBJ2-5	.	CASSFPDQETQYF	TGTGCCAGCAGCTTTCCCGACCAAGAGACCCAGTACTTC
TRBV3-1/TRBV3-2	few	TRBJ1-6	.	CASSQDEGQYNSPLHF	TGTGCCAGCAGCCAAGACGAAGGACAGTATAATTCACCCCTCCACTTT
TRBV5-1	.	TRBJ1-1	TRBD1	CASSPSDRGHNTEAFF	TGCGCCAGCAGCCCGTCCGACAGGGGGCATAACACTGAAGCTTTCTTT
TRBV7-9	.	TRBJ2-1	.	CASSLGALNEQFF	TGTGCCAGCAGCTTAGGGGCACTCAATGAGCAGTTCTTC
TRBV10-3	.	TRBJ2-3	.	CAISDDVRRSDTQYF	TGTGCCATCAGTGATGATGTCAGGAGGTCAGATACGCAGTATTTT
TRBV27	.	TRBJ2-1	TRBD2	CASSWTSGVYNEQFF	TGTGCCAGCAGTTGGACTAGCGGGGTCTACAATGAGCAGTTCTTC
TRBV7-2	few	TRBJ1-2	.	CASSVYYGYTF	TGTGCCAGCAGCGTATACTATGGCTACACCTTC
TRBV19	.	TRBJ2-3	.	CASSILAGTDTQYF	TGTGCCAGTAGTATACTCGCGGGCACAGATACGCAGTATTTT
TRBV5-1	.	TRBJ2-7	.	CASSPGSSYEQYF	TGCGCCAGCAGCCCGGGGAGCTCCTACGAGCAGTACTTC
TRBV27	.	TRBJ2-7	TRBD2	CASSLGTSGNYEQYF	TGTGCCAGCAGTTTAGGGACTAGCGGAAACTACGAGCAGTACTTC
TRBV4-3	.	TRBJ1-6	.	CASSQDRISPLHF	TGCGCCAGCAGCCAAGACAGGATTTCACCCCTCCACTTT
TRBV9	.	TRBJ2-1	TRBD2	CASSVALARWEGHNEQFF	TGTGCCAGCAGCGTAGCCCTCGCTAGGTGGGAGGGTCACAATGAGCAGTTCTTC
TRBV7-2	.	TRBJ1-1	.	CASSLVGGDTEAFF	TGTGCCAGCAGCTTAGTTGGCGGAGACACTGAAGCTTTCTTT
TRBV3-1/TRBV3-2	.	TRBJ1-5	.	CASSLTGYGQPQHF	TGTGCCAGCAGCCTTACAGGGTACGGCCAGCCCCAGCATTTT
TRBV27	.	TRBJ2-6	TRBD2	CASSLKGGRPNVLTF	TGTGCCAGCAGTTTAAAAGGCGGGAGACCCAACGTCCTGACTTTC
TRBV10-1	few	TRBJ2-2	TRBD1	CASRDRGGGELFF	TGCGCCAGCCGGGACAGGGGAGGCGGGGAGCTGTTTTTT
TRBV24-1	few	TRBJ1-1	.	CATSVGEGTEAFF	TGTGCCACCAGTGTAGGGGAGGGCACTGAAGCTTTCTTT
TRBV6-5	.	TRBJ1-6	TRBD1	CASRPGQTTSPLHF	TGTGCCAGCAGACCGGGACAGACGACCTCACCCCTCCACTTT
TRBV7-2	.	TRBJ2-1	.	CASSPRDPQGLLFF	TGTGCCAGCAGCCCGCGGGATCCTCAGGGTTTGCTGTTCTTC
TRBV13	few	TRBJ1-1	TRBD1	CASSRTGTGGRDTEAFF	TGTGCCAGCAGCCGAACCGGGACAGGGGGCCGGGACACTGAAGCTTTCTTT
TRBV6-4	.	TRBJ2-2	.	CASCLEENTGELFF	TGTGCCAGCTGCCTCGAGGAGAACACCGGGGAGCTGTTTTTT
TRBV10-3	.	TRBJ1-2	TRBD1	CAISESILRDSLNGYTF	TGTGCCATCAGTGAGTCGATTTTGCGGGACAGCTTGAATGGCTACACCTTC
TRBV6-5	.	TRBJ1-2	.	CASRVQRIYGYTF	TGTGCCAGCAGGGTACAGAGAATCTATGGCTACACCTTC
TRBV29-1	.	TRBJ2-6	.	CSVSERRGMLTGANVLTF	TGCAGCGTCTCCGAAAGGAGGGGAATGTTAACTGGGGCCAACGTCCTGACTTTC
TRBV9	.	TRBJ2-5	.	CASSVGTEETQYF	TGTGCCAGCAGCGTAGGGACAGAAGAGACCCAGTACTTC
TRBV7-2	.	TRBJ1-5	TRBD1	CASSSITGGSNQPQHF	TGTGCCAGCAGCTCGATCACAGGGGGTAGCAATCAGCCCCAGCATTTT
TRBV5-1	.	TRBJ1-4	.	CASSLDSRNEKLFF	TGCGCCAGCAGCTTGGACAGCCGTAATGAAAAACTGTTTTTT
TRBV27	.	TRBJ2-7	TRBD1	CASSPLGQGPYEQYF	TGTGCCAGCAGTCCCCTCGGACAGGGCCCCTACGAGCAGTACTTC
TRBV27	few	TRBJ1-1	TRBD1	CASSPTGTGGLMNTEAFF	TGTGCCAGCAGCCCAACCGGGACAGGGGGCTTAATGAACACTGAAGCTTTCTTT
TRBV9	.	TRBJ2-7	TRBD1	CASSGGQGRYEQYF	TGTGCCAGCAGCGGCGGACAGGGGAGGTACGAGCAGTACTTC
TRBV3-1/TRBV3-2	.	TRBJ2-1	TRBD2	CASSQEIAGDEQFF	TGTGCCAGCAGCCAAGAAATAGCGGGGGATGAGCAGTTCTTC
TRBV19	once	TRBJ2-7	TRBD2	CASSIGLRGSYEQYF	TGTGCCAGTAGTATAGGACTGCGGGGGTCCTACGAGCAGTACTTC
TRBV10-1	.	TRBJ1-3	.	CASSEGQSSGNTIYF	TGCGCCAGCAGTGAGGGACAGAGCTCTGGAAACACCATATATTTT
TRBV3-1/TRBV3-2	.	TRBJ2-1	TRBD2	CASSLGTSGRGEQFF	TGTGCCAGCAGCCTTGGGACTAGCGGGAGGGGCGAGCAGTTCTTC
TRBV6-5	.	TRBJ2-7	.	CASSLLGGPYEQYF	TGTGCCAGCAGTCTTTTGGGGGGACCCTACGAGCAGTACTTC
TRBV7-2	.	TRBJ1-2	TRBD1	CASSTPQGEYNYGYTF	TGTGCCAGCAGCACCCCACAGGGGGAGTATAACTATGGCTACACCTTC
TRBV10-3	.	TRBJ2-5	.	CAISESAAWYQETQYF	TGTGCCATCAGTGAGTCCGCGGCCTGGTACCAAGAGACCCAGTACTTC
TRBV4-2	.	TRBJ1-1	.	CASSQSEGWATEAFF	TGTGCCAGCAGCCAGTCTGAGGGCTGGGCCACTGAAGCTTTCTTT
TRBV28	.	TRBJ1-4	TRBD1	CATESRQGEKKLFF	TGTGCCACGGAGTCAAGACAGGGTGAGAAAAAACTGTTTTTT
TRBV15	.	TRBJ1-5	.	CATSPPWPNQPQHF	TGTGCCACCAGCCCCCCTTGGCCGAATCAGCCCCAGCATTTT
TRBV2	.	TRBJ1-1	.	CASSPLSEAFF	TGTGCCAGCAGCCCCCTCAGTGAAGCTTTCTTT